Ten or more counts support the clone carrying this TCR beta chain. The antigen is unknown. The source of the sample is a study of early T cells in non-severe SARS-CoV-2 infection. Study in general: RNA in bulk from unsorted whole blood was sequenced, and chains were unpaired. Study results and limitations: Clonotype matching in VDJdb favored anti-spike CD8 responses and did not capture private and CD4 specificities.

As part of library construction, unique molecular identifiers were attached to individual cDNA molecules. Using its own MiXCR run on the 5' RACE reads, TCRdb lists one record per CDR3 protein. The sample includes roughly 54,000 distinct CDR3 sequences, around 12% seen only once; the top ten take 4.5% to 6%. The V and J ends lost 4 bases and 6 bases respectively, with 3 bases between them. CDR1 MNHNS and CDR2 SASEGT come from the germline V gene. CDR3 size: 11 residues. Sequenced input: whole blood. V and J are TRBV6-1 and TRBJ1-4; D is unclear. This TCR was recovered from an adult who was a healthcare worker with PCR-confirmed SARS-CoV-2 infection or an uninfected control (not recorded which). In DNA, the CDR3 is TGTGCCAGCAGTGTTTATGAAAAACTGTTTTTT. Protein product: CASSVYEKLFF.